The 9 T cell receptor beta chains below were found in one sample sequenced in a study of T cell changes during pregnancy in multiple sclerosis. Libraries were prepared by immunoSEQ multiplex PCR; TCRdb keeps only in-frame clonotypes and omits some of them. The sample includes about 83,000 clones, 91% of them seen just once. This sample comprised PBMCs, obtained in the first trimester of pregnancy. These TCRs come from a female donor in good health, serving as a control in a pregnancy study. Some clones in this sample may be carry-over from other donors' samples.

The chain uses TRBV5-1 and TRBJ2-3; TRBD2 might be the D (6 bases). With 0 bases removed from V and 4 bases from J, the gap between germline ends came to 12 bases. Germline CDR1 is SGHRS and CDR2 is YFSETQ. The CDR3 consists of 15 residues. The CDR3 sequence: CASSLVARDSDTQYF. The CDR3 region has the DNA TGCGCCAGCAGCTTGGTGGCTAGGGACTCAGATACGCAGTATTTT.

The V call is TRBV7-6, the J call TRBJ2-3, with a weak D call TRBD2 (7 bases). Germline V gene data show CDR1 as SGHVS and CDR2 as FNYEAQ. The CDR3 is made up of 19 amino acids. V gave up 2 bases and J gave up 2 bases, with 23 bases separating them. This CDR3 reads CASSLIVAGEGHITDTQYF. CDR3 coding DNA: TGTGCCAGCAGCTTAATAGTAGCGGGCGAGGGACACATCACAGATACGCAGTATTTT.

The DNA for the CDR3 is TGCGCCAGCAGCCTCCAGGGGGCCCTCAACTATGGCTACACCTTC. Translating it yields CASSLQGALNYGYTF. The V call is TRBV5-1, the J call TRBJ1-2; 8 bases fit TRBD1. CDR1 and CDR2 (germline): SGHRS, YFSETQ. The trim removed 4 bases at V and 2 bases at J, leaving 7 bases unmatched. The CDR3 sequence is 15 residues long. The whole variable domain, remainder taken from reference TRBV5-1 and TRBJ1-2, is KAGVTQTPRYLIKTRGQQVTLSCSPISGHRSVSWYQQTPGQGLQFLFEYFSETQRNKGNFPGRFSGRQFSNSRSEMNVSTLELGDSALYLCASSLQGALNYGYTFGSGTRLTVV.

The table lists this clone with a few counts. The rearrangement links TRBV4-3 to TRBJ2-2; 7 bases are a match to TRBD2. The trim removed 0 bases at V and 4 bases at J, leaving 8 bases unmatched. The CDR3 runs to 17 residues. CDR1 is LGHNA, CDR2 YSLEER, per germline. This CDR3 is CASSQDGGGDLTGELFF. CDR3 DNA sequence: TGCGCCAGCAGCCAAGATGGGGGAGGGGACCTCACCGGGGAGCTGTTTTTT.

V and J are TRBV28 and TRBJ2-7; D might be TRBD2 (7 bases). With 6 bases removed from V and 5 bases from J, the gap between germline ends came to 20 bases. CDR3 length: 15 residues. CDR1 is MDHEN, CDR2 SYDVKM, per germline. CDR3 nucleotides: TGTGCCAGCAGCTGGGGGGGCGGGAGTTCCCACGAGCAGTACTTC. Translating gives CASSWGGGSSHEQYF.

This clone came up once. The chain has TRBV7-2 and TRBJ2-5; 7 bases line up with TRBD1. Losses at the gene ends were 5 bases for V and 4 bases for J; bases not matched to a gene: 7. The CDR3 loop spans 14 amino acids. CDR1 is SGHTA and CDR2 is FQGNSA in the germline V gene. The CDR3 loop reads CASSQRQGGETQYF. CDR3 coding DNA: TGTGCCAGCAGCCAGCGACAGGGTGGAGAGACCCAGTACTTC.

This clone was counted once. The chain carries TRBV5-6 and TRBJ2-1, with TRBD2 matching over 7 bases. CDR1 is SGHDT and CDR2 is YYEEEE in the germline V gene. The CDR3 loop spans 15 amino acids. With V trimmed by 0 bases and J by 9 bases, 9 bases remained unmatched. The CDR3 spells CASSLAGGGFFEQFF. In DNA form, the CDR3 reads TGTGCCAGCAGCTTGGCCGGCGGGGGTTTTTTTGAGCAGTTCTTC.

The rearrangement links TRBV29-1 to TRBJ2-7; no reliable D call. The germline V gene encodes CDR1 SQVTM and CDR2 ANQGSEA. Trimming pared 4 bases from V and 2 bases from J, leaving 12 bases between. This CDR3 comprises 13 residues. The CDR3 reads CSVVPADTYEQYF. The CDR3, as DNA: TGCAGCGTTGTCCCGGCAGACACCTACGAGCAGTACTTC.

This sequence joins TRBV28 and TRBJ2-7; TRBD2 matches 9 bases. CDR1 MDHEN and CDR2 SYDVKM come from the germline V gene. The CDR3 consists of 13 residues. V was clipped by 3 bases and J by 9 bases; unmatched bases: 6. For the CDR3, the DNA is TGTGCCAGCAGTTTCAGAGCGGGGGGTACGCAGTACTTC. Protein: CASSFRAGGTQYF. Variable domain in full (rest from reference TRBV28 and TRBJ2-7): DVKVTQSSRYLVKRTGEKVFLECVQDMDHENMFWYRQDPGLGLRLIYFSYDVKMKEKGDIPEGYSVSREKKERFSLILESASTNQTSMYLCASSFRAGGTQYFGPGTRLTVT.